This entry lists 27 T cell receptor beta chains sequenced from one sample in a study of patients and donors after allogeneic stem cell transplantation (dated by TCRdb to the early 2020s). Libraries were made using RT-PCR. TCRdb records NextSeq 550 as the sequencer. The public reads were reprocessed in TCRdb via fastp at Q25 and MiXCR, keeping in-frame beta chains. Rows with one shared CDR3 protein collapse into an entry with the most common genes and DNA. This sample is represented by fewer than 250,000 distinct CDR3 sequences; 13% to 15% of them were singletons. The ten largest clones represent 9.5% to 13% of the sample. Sequenced: blood, either unsorted or a sorted T cell fraction (not recorded which). The receptors come from a human donor who was either an allogeneic HSCT recipient or a stem cell or donor lymphocyte infusion donor (not recorded which). It is not recorded whose cells these are; they may come from a transplant donor.

The gene calls are TRBV5-1 and TRBJ2-5, with a possible D match to TRBD1 (7 bases). V was shortened by 4 bases and J by 3 bases, with 19 bases between the two germline ends. Germline CDR1 is SGHRS and CDR2 is YFSETQ. The CDR3 extends over 16 amino acids. CDR3 coding DNA: TGCGCCAGCAGCCGGGAGCAGGGGGTTACCGAAGAGACCCAGTACTTC. Translated, it gives CASSREQGVTEETQYF.

At least ten counts were recorded for this clonotype. CDR3 amino acids: CASTKSPTSGINEQFF. The DNA for the CDR3 is TGCGCCAGCACCAAAAGCCCGACTAGCGGGATTAATGAGCAGTTCTTC. The V gene is TRBV5-1, the J gene TRBJ2-1; TRBD2 aligns across 11 bases. V dropped 6 bases and J dropped 7; count of bases not matched to a gene: 12. The germline CDR1 and CDR2 sequences are SGHRS and YFSETQ. The CDR3 is made up of 16 amino acids. The whole variable domain, remainder taken from reference TRBV5-1 and TRBJ2-1, is KAGVTQTPRYLIKTRGQQVTLSCSPISGHRSVSWYQQTPGQGLQFLFEYFSETQRNKGNFPGRFSGRQFSNSRSEMNVSTLELGDSALYLCASTKSPTSGINEQFFGPGTRLTVL.

The table lists this clonotype with many counts. The rearrangement uses TRBV4-1 and TRBJ1-2; D is unclear. The germline V and J ends were trimmed by 1 base and 8 bases, with 14 bases remaining between them. The V gene's germline CDR1 is MGHRA and CDR2 YSYEKL. The CDR3 is made up of 14 amino acids. CDR3 DNA sequence: TGCGCCAGCAGCCAAGTGCGGATGTTAGGCGGCTACACCTTC. As protein: CASSQVRMLGGYTF.

This clonotype was found many times. The CDR3 loop reads CASSLAGLAGGYNEQFF. CDR3 in DNA: TGCGCCAGCAGCTTGGCAGGACTAGCGGGAGGGTACAATGAGCAGTTCTTC. The chain employs TRBV5-1 and TRBJ2-1, with 15 bases lining up with TRBD2. This CDR3 contains 17 residues. After removal of 0 bases from V and 4 bases from J, the junction contained 2 bases not matched to a gene. Germline V gene data show CDR1 as SGHRS and CDR2 as YFSETQ.

Many counts were recorded for this clonotype. The chain has TRBV20-1 and TRBJ1-5; D not certain. The CDR3 consists of 11 residues. Trimming pared 0 bases from V and 10 bases from J, leaving 7 bases between. Germline V gene lookup returns CDR1 DFQATT and CDR2 SNEGSKA (reference sequence). The CDR3 loop is CSAREWGPQHF. For the CDR3, the DNA is TGCAGTGCTAGAGAGTGGGGACCCCAGCATTTT.

This clonotype was seen a few times. The rearrangement links TRBV18 to TRBJ2-3; TRBD1 agrees at 9 bases. The V segment lost 4 bases and the J segment 6 bases; nucleotides outside the gene matches: 2. The CDR3 length is 13 residues. The germline V gene has CDR1 KGHSH and CDR2 LQKENI. CDR3 sequence reads: CASSRDREDTQYF. The CDR3 DNA reads as TGTGCCAGCTCACGGGACAGGGAGGATACGCAGTATTTT.

The chain couples TRBV7-2 to TRBJ2-3; TRBD2 agrees at 9 bases. The CDR3 covers 14 residues. The V segment lost 0 bases and the J segment 8 bases; nucleotides outside the gene matches: 3. Germline values: CDR1 SGHTA, CDR2 FQGNSA. This CDR3 is CASSLALAGRTQYF. CDR3 coding DNA: TGTGCCAGCAGCTTAGCCCTAGCGGGGCGTACGCAGTATTTT.

CDR3 protein: CASSIGRASATDTQYF. The CDR3 nucleotides read TGTGCCAGTAGTATCGGCCGCGCCAGTGCCACAGATACGCAGTATTTT. The rearrangement links TRBV19 to TRBJ2-3, with no clear D. The CDR3 runs 16 residues. Deletions cut 3 bases from V and 2 bases from J, with 15 bases between. The germline V gene encodes CDR1 LNHDA and CDR2 SQIVND (reference sequence).

This clonotype has more than one count but fewer than ten. The chain uses TRBV3-1 and TRBJ1-2, with D possibly matching TRBD1 (6 bases). This CDR3 is 15 amino acids long. V lost 4 bases and J lost 4, with 16 bases in between. The germline V gene encodes CDR1 LGHDT and CDR2 YNNKEL (reference sequence). The CDR3 here is CASSPPRGEAYGYTF. CDR3 bases: TGTGCCAGCAGCCCCCCCAGGGGAGAGGCCTATGGCTACACCTTC.

This clonotype has more than one count but fewer than ten. The V call is TRBV7-2, the J call TRBJ1-2; TRBD1 agrees at 10 bases. J lost 8 bases, V lost 5 bases, and 8 bases had no gene match. Looked up from germline, CDR1 is SGHTA and CDR2 is FQGNSA. CDR3 length: 14 residues. CDR3 bases: TGTGCCAGCAGCCCCAGACAGGGGGCAGGGGGCTACACCTTC. Translating it yields CASSPRQGAGGYTF. The full variable domain, in which reference TRBV7-2 and TRBJ1-2 provide the parts outside the CDR3, is GAGVSQSPSNKVTEKGKDVELRCDPISGHTALYWYRQSLGQGLEFLIYFQGNSAPDKSGLPSDRFSAERTGGSVSTLTIQRTQQEDSAVYLCASSPRQGAGGYTFGSGTRLTVV.

In this sample, this clonotype turned up a few times. J is TRBJ2-7 and V is TRBV5-1; D may be TRBD1 or TRBD2 (5 bases each). The germline V gene has CDR1 SGHRS and CDR2 YFSETQ. V lost 0 bases and J 5 bases, leaving 9 bases between the germline ends. The CDR3 is 13 amino acids. The CDR3 protein is CASSLGGADEQYF. CDR3 in DNA: TGCGCCAGCAGCTTGGGAGGGGCCGACGAGCAGTACTTC. The full variable domain, with the rest looked up from reference TRBV5-1 and TRBJ2-7, is KAGVTQTPRYLIKTRGQQVTLSCSPISGHRSVSWYQQTPGQGLQFLFEYFSETQRNKGNFPGRFSGRQFSNSRSEMNVSTLELGDSALYLCASSLGGADEQYFGPGTRLTVT.

The chain joins TRBV2 to TRBJ1-1; a possible D gene is TRBD1 (5 bases). Trimming left V 4 bases short and J 6 bases short, with 15 bases between. This CDR3 is 14 amino acids long. Germline assignment: CDR1 SNHLY and CDR2 FYNNEI. DNA for the CDR3: TGTGCCAGCAGTGGGCAGGGCCAAGGAGCTGAAGCTTTCTTT. It is translated as CASSGQGQGAEAFF.

The chain's CDR3 is CATSRDLQEYGELFF. In DNA form, the CDR3 reads TGTGCCACCAGCAGAGACCTCCAAGAGTACGGGGAGCTGTTTTTT. The chain employs TRBV15 and TRBJ2-2; D ambiguous. V was trimmed by 0 bases and J by 7 bases, leaving 12 bases between them. CDR3 size: 15 residues. Per germline, CDR1 LNHNV and CDR2 YYDKDF (reference sequence).

V gene TRBV3-1 combines with J gene TRBJ1-2; 7 bases fit TRBD1. This CDR3 spans 16 amino acids. Germline loops: CDR1 LGHDT, CDR2 YNNKEL (reference sequence). The V segment lost 0 bases and the J segment 5 bases; nucleotides outside the gene matches: 9. The CDR3 reads CASSQDRPDRLYGYTF. CDR3 nucleotides: TGTGCCAGCAGCCAAGATCGCCCGGACAGGCTGTATGGCTACACCTTC.

This chain joins TRBV6-4 and TRBJ2-1, with 11 bases lining up with TRBD2. The CDR3 contains 16 residues. Germline values: CDR1 MRHNA, CDR2 SNTAGT. V dropped 0 bases and J dropped 8; count of bases not matched to a gene: 6. CDR3 loop: CASSDSRLAGTHEQFF. The CDR3 DNA reads TGTGCCAGCAGTGACTCAAGACTAGCGGGGACTCATGAGCAGTTCTTC.

The rearrangement uses TRBV6-1 and TRBJ2-7; D is possibly TRBD1 (7 bases). Deletions cut 4 bases from V and 4 bases from J, with 26 bases between. The CDR3 contains 18 residues. Germline V gene data show CDR1 as MNHNS and CDR2 as SASEGT. The CDR3 DNA sequence: TGTGCCAGCAGTGTGGACCCAGGGGGGAAGACAATTGGGTACGAGCAGTACTTC. The encoded protein is CASSVDPGGKTIGYEQYF.

The J gene is TRBJ2-7, the V gene TRBV3-1; TRBD1 is a possible D gene (6 bases). This CDR3 is 13 amino acids long. CDR1 is LGHDT, CDR2 YNNKEL, per germline (reference sequence). V was clipped by 6 bases and J by 7 bases, with 16 bases between them. The CDR3 here is CASRRTGSGEQYF. The CDR3 nucleotides are TGTGCCAGCAGACGAACAGGGTCCGGAGAGCAGTACTTC.

This chain joins TRBV20-1 and TRBJ2-5, with D perhaps TRBD1 (6 bases). V was trimmed by 3 bases and J by 2 bases, leaving 10 bases between them. The CDR3 extends over 13 amino acids. Germline CDR1 DFQATT, CDR2 SNEGSKA (reference sequence). The CDR3 region has the DNA TGCAGTGCTAGGCCGACAGGTCAAGAGACCCAGTACTTC. Its translation: CSARPTGQETQYF.

V and J are TRBV7-2 and TRBJ2-7; no clear D. The V gene's germline CDR1 is SGHTA and CDR2 FQGNSA. Deletions cut 0 bases from V and 3 bases from J, with 6 bases between. This CDR3 is built from 13 residues. The CDR3 bases are TGTGCCAGCAGCTTAGCGGTAGGCTACGAGCAGTACTTC. Its protein is CASSLAVGYEQYF. The whole variable domain, remainder taken from reference TRBV7-2 and TRBJ2-7, is GAGVSQSPSNKVTEKGKDVELRCDPISGHTALYWYRQSLGQGLEFLIYFQGNSAPDKSGLPSDRFSAERTGGSVSTLTIQRTQQEDSAVYLCASSLAVGYEQYFGPGTRLTVT.

This clonotype has only a few counts. The chain uses TRBV7-8 and TRBJ2-1; possibly TRBD1 for D (5 bases). Germline V gives CDR1 SGHVS, CDR2 FQNEAQ. The CDR3 length is 13 residues. V was pared by 5 bases and J by 9 bases, with 14 bases between. CDR3 DNA sequence: TGTGCCAGCAGCCTCAGTGGGGCGAGTGAGCAGTTCTTC. Its translation: CASSLSGASEQFF.

In the case of this clonotype: An end of the junction differs from the germline gene, which may be a read error. The chain couples TRBV7-9 to TRBJ2-7, with TRBD1 matching 11 bases. The CDR3 sequence is 13 residues long. Germline V gene lookup returns CDR1 SEHNR and CDR2 FQNEAQ (reference sequence). The CDR3 DNA follows: TGTGCCAGCAGCTTAGAGGGACAGGGGGTACCGGCCTTC. Translated: CASSLEGQGVPAF.

This sequence joins TRBV2 and TRBJ2-3; possibly TRBD1 for D (5 bases). CDR1 is SNHLY and CDR2 is FYNNEI in the germline V gene. The CDR3 totals 15 residues. Trimming stripped 1 base from V and 0 bases from J, with 8 bases between. This CDR3 reads CASSEVRASTDTQYF. The DNA of the CDR3 is TGTGCCAGCAGTGAAGTCAGGGCTAGCACAGATACGCAGTATTTT.

About this clonotype: The germline gene is not matched at one end of the junction; a read error may be the cause. V and J are TRBV4-2 and TRBJ2-3, with 7 bases lining up with TRBD2. Germline V gene data show CDR1 as LGHNA and CDR2 as YNFKEQ. This CDR3 comprises 12 residues. CDR3 coding DNA: TGTGCCAGCAGCCAAGTGGGGGAGCGGGGCCGATTT. Translation: CASSQVGERGRF.

V and J are TRBV6-5 and TRBJ2-3; 7 nucleotides agree with TRBD2. Germline CDR1 is MNHEY and CDR2 is SVGAGI. With 4 bases clipped from V and 0 bases from J, the junction kept 4 bases outside the gene matches. The CDR3 runs to 15 residues. Here the CDR3 reads CASSSLAVSTDTQYF. The CDR3 coding sequence is TGTGCCAGCAGTTCTCTAGCGGTTAGCACAGATACGCAGTATTTT.

This clonotype came up many times. This chain connects TRBV7-9 to TRBJ1-2; D may be TRBD1 (5 bases). The CDR3 is 15 amino acids. Trimming pared 5 bases from V and 0 bases from J, leaving 13 bases between. Per the germline V gene, CDR1 is SEHNR and CDR2 is FQNEAQ (reference sequence). The CDR3 is CASSPYRQANYGYTF. DNA for the CDR3: TGTGCCAGCAGCCCCTACAGGCAAGCTAACTATGGCTACACCTTC.

This clonotype was seen more than once but under ten times. The gene calls are TRBV20-1 and TRBJ2-3; 8 nucleotides align to TRBD2. V gave up 6 bases and J gave up 7 bases; unmatched junction bases: 15. The CDR3 extends over 15 amino acids. CDR1 DFQATT and CDR2 SNEGSKA come from the germline V gene (reference sequence). The CDR3 is CSAPSRAGDGNTQYF. CDR3 nucleotide sequence: TGCAGTGCCCCTTCAAGAGCGGGAGATGGAAATACGCAGTATTTT.

This clonotype has more than one count but fewer than ten. The chain combines TRBV5-6 with TRBJ1-6, with D uncertain. CDR3 size: 13 residues. Trimming shortened V by 1 base and J by 7 bases, and 6 bases separated the two germline ends. Per the germline V gene, CDR1 is SGHDT and CDR2 is YYEEEE. The CDR3 sequence is CASSLSGNSPLHF. The CDR3 DNA reads as TGTGCCAGCAGCTTGTCCGGGAATTCACCCCTCCACTTT.